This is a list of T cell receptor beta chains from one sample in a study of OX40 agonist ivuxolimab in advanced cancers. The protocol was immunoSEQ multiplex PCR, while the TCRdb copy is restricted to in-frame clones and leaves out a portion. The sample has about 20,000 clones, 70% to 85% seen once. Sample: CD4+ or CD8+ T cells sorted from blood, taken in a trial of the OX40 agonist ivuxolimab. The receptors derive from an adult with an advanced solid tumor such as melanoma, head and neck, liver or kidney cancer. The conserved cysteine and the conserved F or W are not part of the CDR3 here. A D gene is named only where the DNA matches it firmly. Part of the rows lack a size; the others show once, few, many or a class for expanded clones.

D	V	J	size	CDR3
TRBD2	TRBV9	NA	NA	ASSEGSGILYEQY
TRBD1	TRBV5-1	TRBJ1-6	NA	ASSPGQGYNSPLH
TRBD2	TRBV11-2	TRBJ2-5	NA	ASSPGLAGGGETQY
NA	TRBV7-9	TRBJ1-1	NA	ASSLPGRTEAF
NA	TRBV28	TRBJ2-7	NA	ASTKGRNSSYEQY
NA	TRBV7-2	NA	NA	ASSLKVSAADEQY
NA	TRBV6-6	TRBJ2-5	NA	ASSYESEETQY
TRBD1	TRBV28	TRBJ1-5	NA	ASSPGQGGNQPQH
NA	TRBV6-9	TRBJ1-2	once	ASSYSTGIYGYT
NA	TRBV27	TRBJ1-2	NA	ASSFHQGIYGYT
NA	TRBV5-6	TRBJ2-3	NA	ASSLADTQY
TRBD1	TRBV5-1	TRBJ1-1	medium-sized	ASSTSGGMNTEAF
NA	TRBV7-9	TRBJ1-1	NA	ASTFWTNTEAF
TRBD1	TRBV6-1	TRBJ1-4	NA	ASSEADGQGDEKLF
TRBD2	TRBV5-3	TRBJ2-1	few	ATQSGDSRNEQF
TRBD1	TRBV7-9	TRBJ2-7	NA	ASSFPGTGTEQY
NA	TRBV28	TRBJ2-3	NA	ASSGLATRTDTQY
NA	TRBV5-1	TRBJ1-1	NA	ASSLEGMNTEAF
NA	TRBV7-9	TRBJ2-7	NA	ASSPLTAYEQY
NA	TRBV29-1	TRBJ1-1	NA	SAQGHTEAF
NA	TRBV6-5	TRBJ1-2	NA	ASSQGNYGYT
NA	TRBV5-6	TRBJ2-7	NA	ASSPDVLSYEQY
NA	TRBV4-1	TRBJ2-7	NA	ASSQLQGPSYEQY
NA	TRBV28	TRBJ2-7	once	ASSRRLSPYEQY
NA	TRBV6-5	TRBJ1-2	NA	ASSSGDGYT
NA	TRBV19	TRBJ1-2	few	ASSIDAGDGYGYT
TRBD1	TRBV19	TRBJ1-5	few	ASSDGQVTNQPQH
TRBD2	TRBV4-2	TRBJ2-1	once	ASSQGAGVGNEQF
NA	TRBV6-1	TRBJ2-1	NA	AGGTFKADEQF
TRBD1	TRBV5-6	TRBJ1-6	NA	AAQTGVRSPLH
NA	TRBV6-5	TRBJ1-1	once	ASSYGGGTEAF
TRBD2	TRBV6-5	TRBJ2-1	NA	ASSYSGTKSEQF
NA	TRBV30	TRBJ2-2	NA	AWSPRPVGELF
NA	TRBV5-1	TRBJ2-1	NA	ASSEYRGGEQF
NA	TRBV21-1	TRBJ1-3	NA	ASSKSWTGHDFSGNTIY
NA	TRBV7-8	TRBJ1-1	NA	ASSVGGVDTEAF
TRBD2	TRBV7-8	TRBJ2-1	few	ASSYGLAAESEQF
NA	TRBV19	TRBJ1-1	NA	ASRNQGYGTEAF
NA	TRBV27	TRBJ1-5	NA	ASSFLGSNQPQH
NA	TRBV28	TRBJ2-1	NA	ASSNNEQF